This is a list of T cell receptor beta chains from one sample in a study of cytomegalovirus exposure and HLA in healthy donors. This table comes from immunoSEQ multiplex PCR, and its TCRdb copy is limited to in-frame clones, with some not included. The repertoire includes about 200,000 clones, around three quarters of them detected once, and less than 2% sits in the top ten. Sequencing was done on a sample of PBMCs. These receptors originate from a woman in her twenties or thirties in good health and CMV-seronegative. Both conserved end residues are part of each CDR3.

v_call,j_call,cdr3_aa
TRBV7-9,TRBJ2-5,CASSLSTGQETQYF
TRBV19,TRBJ2-1,CASGTRALLRNEQFF
TRBV6-5,TRBJ1-2,CASSYSGFRSYGYTF
TRBV11-2,TRBJ1-1,CASSLAFLNTEAFF
TRBV27,TRBJ1-6,CATGSSYNSPLHF
TRBV2,TRBJ2-2,CASRSESGGNTGELFF
TRBV19,TRBJ2-2,CASSITGNTGELFF
TRBV4-2,TRBJ1-5,CASSQDIPGGRNQPQHF
TRBV7-3,TRBJ2-7,CASSLNPTTAPYEQYF
TRBV15,TRBJ2-7,CATSRRFQGDEQYF
TRBV7-8,TRBJ2-2,CASSVGFEGLFF
TRBV30,TRBJ2-2,CAWAKGGLRTGELFF
TRBV2,TRBJ2-1,CASSSPGGSSYNEQFF
TRBV5-1,TRBJ1-1,CASSWTPGRNTEAFF
TRBV25-1,TRBJ1-1,CASSDPTGGAREAFF
TRBV9,TRBJ2-3,CASSVAGGAYTDTQYF
TRBV6-1,TRBJ2-2,CASSGLAHPRSTGELFF
TRBV5-1,TRBJ2-1,CASSPLAGGHNEQFF
TRBV12-5,TRBJ1-2,CASGSLPPAGWGYGYTF
TRBV4-1,TRBJ2-7,CASSQDRAGATYEQYF
TRBV29-1,TRBJ2-5,CSVEEGLAGGETQYF
TRBV7-9,TRBJ1-1,CASSLAPGQPNTEAFF
TRBV7-9,TRBJ1-4,CASSVGVENEKLFF
TRBV5-1,TRBJ2-2,CASSLVVTGELFF
TRBV5-8,TRBJ2-7,CASSNRGTYEQYF
TRBV7-8,TRBJ2-5,CASSSPGLAGVGETQYF
TRBV15,TRBJ1-5,CATSRGPGLIEEQPQHF
TRBV7-3,TRBJ2-1,CASTPGSGLAGYNEQFF
TRBV5-1,TRBJ2-3,CASSYAGTSGGAGDTQYF
TRBV10-2,TRBJ2-5,CASSGGGGEETQYF
TRBV2,TRBJ1-1,CASKTGLNTEAFF
TRBV11-2,TRBJ2-1,CASSAGVAGADEQFF
TRBV5-6,TRBJ1-2,CASGFNRGYTF
TRBV18,TRBJ2-7,CASSFKVTYTYEQYF
TRBV5-4,TRBJ1-5,CASSFKSQGSHQPQHF
TRBV4-1,NA,CASSQDMGTGTTYEQYF
TRBV10-1,TRBJ2-3,CASSGGWLGGAFTDTQYF
TRBV11-2,TRBJ1-1,CASSLSNTEAFF
TRBV18,TRBJ1-5,CASSPQSDQPQHF
TRBV10-1,TRBJ2-1,CASSERRGGNHEQFF
TRBV10-3,TRBJ2-7,CAISEGDGPGQVF
TRBV6-1,TRBJ1-3,CASSFGVSGNTIYF
TRBV7-9,TRBJ1-2,CASSPTGFSGYTF
TRBV7-8,TRBJ2-5,CASSLTGGATGQETQYF
TRBV27,NA,CASSSYTGTSGKSGEQYF